The rows below give T cell receptor beta chains drawn from one sample of a study of OX40 agonist ivuxolimab in advanced cancers. Only in-frame clones appear in the TCRdb table, and some are missing; sequencing was by immunoSEQ multiplex PCR. The sample includes about 69,000 clones, 91% of them seen just once. The source material was CD4+ or CD8+ T cells sorted from blood, sampled in a trial of the OX40 agonist ivuxolimab. These receptors originate from an adult with an advanced solid tumor such as melanoma, head and neck, liver or kidney cancer. Both conserved end residues are part of each CDR3. A D gene is named only where the DNA matches it firmly. Only part of the rows carry a size: once, few, many, or a class if the clone is expanded.

CASSMFGGGSQPQHF,TGTGCCAGTAGTATGTTCGGGGGAGGGAGTCAGCCCCAGCATTTT,TRBJ1-5,.,.,TRBV19
CASSRLVPYEQYF,TGTGCCAGCAGCCGCCTAGTGCCCTACGAGCAGTACTTC,TRBJ2-7,.,.,TRBV28
CASIWTSGSFEQYF,TGTGCCAGCATCTGGACTAGCGGGAGTTTCGAGCAGTACTTC,TRBJ2-7,TRBD2,.,TRBV6-1
CASSLAGKMNTEAFF,TGTGCCAGCAGCTTAGCGGGAAAAATGAACACTGAAGCTTTCTTT,TRBJ1-1,.,.,TRBV7-9
CASSGGPGVEQFF,TGTGCCAGCAGTGGGGGCCCGGGCGTTGAGCAGTTCTTC,TRBJ2-1,.,.,TRBV2
CASSQAGEPQHF,TGTGCCAGCAGCCAAGCGGGAGAGCCCCAGCATTTT,TRBJ1-5,.,.,TRBV4-2
CSALATDTQYF,TGCAGTGCCCTAGCTACAGATACGCAGTATTTT,TRBJ2-3,.,.,TRBV20-1
CASSLTGNTIYF,TGTGCCAGCAGCTTAACCGGAAACACCATATATTTT,TRBJ1-3,.,.,TRBV7-9
CASSIDPGNSPLHF,TGTGCCAGTAGTATAGACCCCGGAAATTCACCCCTCCACTTT,TRBJ1-6,.,.,TRBV19
CASSQETRQESIYGYTF,TGTGCCAGCAGCCAAGAGACGCGACAGGAGTCCATCTATGGCTACACCTTC,TRBJ1-2,.,.,TRBV14
CASSPLGSPIVSGANVLTF,TGTGCCAGCAGCCCCTTAGGATCCCCGATTGTTTCTGGGGCCAACGTCCTGACTTTC,TRBJ2-6,.,.,TRBV7-8
CASSLVPVVAGVGEQYF,TGTGCCAGCAGCTTGGTTCCCGTAGTAGCGGGAGTTGGCGAGCAGTACTTC,TRBJ2-7,TRBD2,.,TRBV5-5
CASSLGQGPYQPQHF,TGTGCCAGCAGTTTGGGGCAGGGGCCATATCAGCCCCAGCATTTT,TRBJ1-5,.,once,TRBV27
CASSPALGQANYGYTF,TGTGCCAGCAGCCCGGCCCTTGGCCAGGCGAACTATGGCTACACCTTC,TRBJ1-2,.,.,TRBV5-4
CASRVGGSSGNTIYF,TGTGCCAGCAGAGTTGGGGGAAGCTCTGGAAACACCATATATTTT,TRBJ1-3,.,.,TRBV6-5
CASSPPLGNTEAFF,TGTGCCAGCAGCCCTCCCCTGGGAAACACTGAAGCTTTCTTT,TRBJ1-1,.,.,TRBV5-4
CASSVDGGSNYGYTF,TGTGCCAGCAGCGTAGACGGGGGATCTAACTATGGCTACACCTTC,TRBJ1-2,.,.,TRBV9
CASSQHNYGYTF,TGTGCCAGCAGCCAACATAACTATGGCTACACCTTC,TRBJ1-2,.,.,TRBV7-9